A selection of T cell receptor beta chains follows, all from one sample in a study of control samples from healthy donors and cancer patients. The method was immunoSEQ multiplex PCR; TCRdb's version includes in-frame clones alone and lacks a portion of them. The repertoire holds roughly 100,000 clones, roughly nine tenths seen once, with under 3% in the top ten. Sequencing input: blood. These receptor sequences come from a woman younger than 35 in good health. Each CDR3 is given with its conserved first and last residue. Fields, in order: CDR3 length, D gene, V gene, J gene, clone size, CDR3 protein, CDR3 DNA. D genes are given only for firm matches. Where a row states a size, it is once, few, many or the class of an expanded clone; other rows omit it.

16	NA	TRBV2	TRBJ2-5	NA	CASREVEGTGQETQYF	TGTGCCAGCAGGGAGGTGGAGGGGACGGGACAAGAGACCCAGTACTTC
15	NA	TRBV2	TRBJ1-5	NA	CASSERSWGDQPQHF	TGTGCCAGCAGTGAGCGGTCCTGGGGGGATCAGCCCCAGCATTTT
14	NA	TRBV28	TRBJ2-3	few	CASRRRGFVDTQYF	TGTGCCAGCAGAAGGAGGGGGTTTGTAGATACGCAGTATTTT
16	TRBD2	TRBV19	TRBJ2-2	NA	CASSIGLAGSIGELFF	TGTGCCAGTAGTATAGGGCTAGCGGGGAGCATCGGGGAGCTGTTTTTT
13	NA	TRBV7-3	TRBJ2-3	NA	CASSFSSKDTQYF	TGTGCCAGCAGCTTTTCCTCTAAAGATACGCAGTATTTT
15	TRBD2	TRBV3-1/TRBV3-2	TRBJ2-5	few	CASSQGAGVGETQYF	TGTGCCAGCAGCCAAGGAGCGGGAGTAGGGGAGACCCAGTACTTC
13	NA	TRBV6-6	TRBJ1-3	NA	CASIEPGGNTIYF	TGTGCCAGCATCGAACCGGGAGGAAACACCATATATTTT
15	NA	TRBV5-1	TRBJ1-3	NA	CASSLEASSGNTIYF	TGCGCCAGCAGCTTGGAGGCTTCCTCTGGAAACACCATATATTTT
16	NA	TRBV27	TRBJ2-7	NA	CASSLTRGTGSYEQYF	TGTGCCAGCAGTTTGACCCGAGGCACCGGCTCCTACGAGCAGTACTTC
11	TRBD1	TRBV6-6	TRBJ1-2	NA	CATNRGDGYTF	TGTGCCACCAACAGGGGAGACGGCTACACCTTC
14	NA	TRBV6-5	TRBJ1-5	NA	CASSYGGSYQPQHF	TGTGCCAGCAGTTACGGGGGGAGCTATCAGCCCCAGCATTTT
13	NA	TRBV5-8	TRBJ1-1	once	CASSFVPNTEAFF	TGTGCCAGCAGCTTCGTCCCGAACACTGAAGCTTTCTTT
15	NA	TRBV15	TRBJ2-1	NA	CATSRVRISYNEQFF	TGTGCCACCAGCAGAGTCAGAATCTCCTACAATGAGCAGTTCTTC
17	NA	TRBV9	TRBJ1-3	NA	CASSVDPGRRSGNTIYF	TGTGCCAGCAGCGTAGACCCCGGCAGGCGCTCTGGAAACACCATATATTTT
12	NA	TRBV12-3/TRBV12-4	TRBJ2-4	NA	CASRGDKNIQYF	TGTGCCAGCAGAGGAGACAAAAACATTCAGTACTTC
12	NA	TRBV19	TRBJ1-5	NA	CASKTGNQPQHF	TGTGCCAGTAAAACAGGAAATCAGCCCCAGCATTTT
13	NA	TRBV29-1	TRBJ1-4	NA	CSVGQSPNEKLFF	TGCAGCGTTGGACAGTCTCCTAATGAAAAACTGTTTTTT
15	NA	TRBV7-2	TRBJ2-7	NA	CASSFRGGSTYEQYF	TGTGCCAGCAGCTTCAGGGGCGGGTCTACCTACGAGCAGTACTTC
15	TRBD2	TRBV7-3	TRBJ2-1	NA	CASSLSGSSYNEQFF	TGTGCCAGCAGCTTAAGCGGGAGCTCCTACAATGAGCAGTTCTTC
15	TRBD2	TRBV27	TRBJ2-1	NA	CASRITSGVYNEQFF	TGTGCCAGCAGGATCACTAGCGGAGTCTACAATGAGCAGTTCTTC
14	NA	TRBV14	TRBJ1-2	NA	CASSQEAGFYGYTF	TGTGCCAGCAGCCAAGAGGCAGGATTCTATGGCTACACCTTC
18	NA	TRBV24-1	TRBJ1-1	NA	CATSDLPSRGRMNTEAFF	TGTGCCACCAGTGATTTGCCTTCCAGGGGCCGCATGAACACTGAAGCTTTCTTT
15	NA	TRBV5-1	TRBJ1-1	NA	CASSLVPGDSTEAFF	TGCGCCAGCAGCTTAGTCCCAGGGGATTCCACTGAAGCTTTCTTT
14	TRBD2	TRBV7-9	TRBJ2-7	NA	CASRDTSGPSEQYF	TGTGCCAGCAGGGACACTAGCGGCCCCTCTGAGCAGTACTTC
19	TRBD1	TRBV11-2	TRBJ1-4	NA	CASSLMGHRGGATNEKLFF	TGTGCCAGCAGCTTAATGGGTCACAGGGGAGGAGCGACTAATGAAAAACTGTTTTTT
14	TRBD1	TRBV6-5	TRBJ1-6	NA	CASSRTGGSSPLHF	TGTGCCAGCAGTAGGACAGGGGGGAGTTCACCCCTCCACTTT
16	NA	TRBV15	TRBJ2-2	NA	CATSFRGGSDTGELFF	TGTGCCACCAGCTTCAGGGGCGGAAGCGACACCGGGGAGCTGTTTTTT
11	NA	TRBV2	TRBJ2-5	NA	CASSLWETQYF	TGTGCCAGCAGTCTTTGGGAGACCCAGTACTTC
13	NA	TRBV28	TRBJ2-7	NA	CASSLTRQIEQYF	TGTGCCAGCAGTCTAACCCGACAGATAGAGCAGTACTTC
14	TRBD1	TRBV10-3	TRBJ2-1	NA	CAIRPGQGPDEQFF	TGTGCCATCAGACCGGGACAGGGGCCCGATGAGCAGTTCTTC
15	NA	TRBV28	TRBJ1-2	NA	CASSLEDRTLYGYTF	TGTGCCAGCAGTTTAGAGGACAGAACACTCTATGGCTACACCTTC
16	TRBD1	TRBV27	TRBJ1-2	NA	CATRPGQGLPNYGYTF	TGTGCCACCCGACCGGGACAGGGGCTCCCTAACTATGGCTACACCTTC
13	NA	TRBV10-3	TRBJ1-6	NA	CAIRLGEASPLHF	TGTGCCATCAGACTCGGAGAAGCTTCACCCCTCCACTTT
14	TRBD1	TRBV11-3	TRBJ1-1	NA	CASSLDPRQGAAFF	TGTGCCAGCAGCTTAGATCCTCGACAGGGGGCGGCTTTCTTT
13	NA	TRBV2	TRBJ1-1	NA	CASMVRLNTEAFF	TGTGCCAGCATGGTGCGGCTGAACACTGAAGCTTTCTTT
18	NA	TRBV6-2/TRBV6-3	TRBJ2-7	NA	CASSYSMSDSTYTYEQYF	TGTGCCAGCAGTTACTCGATGTCGGACAGCACCTATACCTACGAGCAGTACTTC
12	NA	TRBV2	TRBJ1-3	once	CASAIAGNTIYF	TGTGCCAGCGCCATAGCGGGAAACACCATATATTTT
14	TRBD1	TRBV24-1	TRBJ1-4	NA	CATSETGPNEKLFF	TGTGCCACCAGTGAGACAGGGCCTAATGAAAAACTGTTTTTT
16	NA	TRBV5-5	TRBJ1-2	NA	CASSLAVGVPLYGYTF	TGTGCCAGCAGCTTGGCCGTGGGGGTTCCCCTTTATGGCTACACCTTC